The 15 T cell receptor beta chains listed next were all sequenced from one sample in a study of cytotoxic CD8 clonotypes in ibrutinib-treated CLL. Sequencing used immunoSEQ multiplex PCR; TCRdb keeps in-frame clones, though not all of them. This table holds approximately 26,000 clones, 55% to 85% found once. The sample here was PBMCs, taken after 12 months of ibrutinib treatment. The receptors shown here come from a human donor with chronic lymphocytic leukemia.

This clone was found a few times. V gene TRBV5-4 combines with J gene TRBJ2-7; 8 bases agree with TRBD1. Trimming removed 4 bases from V and 3 bases from J; junction bases left unmatched: 6. Germline V gives CDR1 SGHNT, CDR2 YYREEE (reference sequence). The CDR3 length is 14 residues. CDR3 residues: CASSRDRIHYEQYF. CDR3 DNA sequence: TGTGCCAGCAGCCGGGACAGGATTCACTACGAGCAGTACTTC.

J is TRBJ1-3 and V is TRBV9, with D perhaps TRBD1 (5 bases). The germline V gene encodes CDR1 SGDLS and CDR2 YYNGEE. V dropped 5 bases and J dropped 0 bases, with 12 bases sitting between them. The length of the CDR3 is 15 residues. CDR3 loop: CASRPTDYSGNTIYF. The CDR3 bases are TGTGCCAGCAGGCCGACAGACTACTCTGGAAACACCATATATTTT.

The CDR3 DNA is TGTGCCAGCAGCTTGGTACAGGTACATGGCTACACCTTC. It translates to CASSLVQVHGYTF. This sequence joins TRBV5-8 and TRBJ1-2; possibly TRBD1 for D (5 bases). The V end lost 0 bases, the J end lost 6 bases, and 9 bases lay between the germline ends. Germline-derived CDR1 and CDR2 are SGHTS and YDEGEE. The CDR3 contains 13 residues.

The V call is TRBV6-5, the J call TRBJ1-1; 7 bases are a match to TRBD1. From germline, CDR1 is MNHEY and CDR2 SVGAGI. The J segment lost 5 bases and the V segment lost 4 bases, leaving 1 base of the junction unmatched. The CDR3 totals 12 residues. The CDR3 here is CASSSTGTEAFF. CDR3 DNA sequence: TGTGCCAGCAGTTCGACAGGGACTGAAGCTTTCTTT.

J is TRBJ1-1 and V is TRBV6-1, with TRBD1 as a possible D gene (5 bases). The CDR3 is 14 residues long. Germline CDR1 MNHNS, CDR2 SASEGT. Deletions cut 3 bases from V and 6 bases from J, with 14 bases between. Here the CDR3 DNA reads TGTGCCAGCAGTGAGGTGGGAACGGGGCCTGAAGCTTTCTTT. Residues: CASSEVGTGPEAFF.

The chain couples TRBV6-6 to TRBJ2-7; D is undetermined. The V gene's germline CDR1 is MNHNY and CDR2 SVGAGI (reference sequence). V lost 0 bases and J lost 12, with 9 bases in between. The CDR3 sequence is 11 residues long. This chain's CDR3 is CASSYSTGRYF. For the CDR3, the DNA is TGTGCCAGCAGTTACTCGACCGGCAGGTACTTC.

The chain couples TRBV19 to TRBJ1-6; D gene uncertain. CDR3 size: 14 residues. Trimming cost V 5 bases and J 7 bases, with 12 bases left between them. The germline V gene encodes CDR1 LNHDA and CDR2 SQIVND (reference sequence). The CDR3 protein is CASSSGPQNSPLHF. DNA of the CDR3: TGTGCCAGTAGTTCCGGCCCCCAAAATTCACCCCTCCACTTT. Together with reference TRBV19 and TRBJ1-6, the CDR3 gives the full variable domain: DGGITQSPKYLFRKEGQNVTLSCEQNLNHDAMYWYRQDPGQGLRLIYYSQIVNDFQKGDIAEGYSVSREKKESFPLTVTSAQKNPTAFYLCASSSGPQNSPLHFGNGTRLTVT.

This chain joins TRBV19 and TRBJ2-5; D gene unclear. V was cut by 1 base and J by 0 bases, with 3 bases left in between. In germline, CDR1 is LNHDA, CDR2 SQIVND (reference sequence). The length of the CDR3 is 13 residues. The CDR3 DNA reads as TGTGCCAGTAGTATAGGAAACCAAGAGACCCAGTACTTC. It codes for CASSIGNQETQYF.

The chain recombines TRBV19 with TRBJ2-3; D is unresolved. CDR3 length equals 14 residues. Germline CDR1 reads LNHDA; CDR2 reads SQIVND (reference sequence). The V gene lost 8 bases and the J gene lost 0 bases, with 12 bases spanning the gap. This CDR3 reads CASRVSSSTDTQYF. The CDR3 DNA sequence: TGTGCCAGTCGGGTGTCCTCTAGCACAGATACGCAGTATTTT.

V is TRBV5-6 and J is TRBJ1-2, with 7 nucleotides matching TRBD1. After removal of 5 bases from V and 3 bases from J, the junction contained 10 bases not matched to a gene. CDR1 SGHDT and CDR2 YYEEEE come from the germline V gene. The CDR3 is 15 amino acids. This CDR3 reads CASRSKGAGDYGYTF. CDR3 bases: TGTGCCAGCAGATCTAAGGGGGCTGGAGACTATGGCTACACCTTC. The entire variable domain, with the rest obtained from reference TRBV5-6 and TRBJ1-2, is as follows: DAGVTQSPTHLIKTRGQQVTLRCSPKSGHDTVSWYQQALGQGPQFIFQYYEEEERQRGNFPDRFSGHQFPNYSSELNVNALLLGDSALYLCASRSKGAGDYGYTFGSGTRLTVV.

The CDR3 here is CASRPGRNQPQHF. The CDR3 DNA sequence: TGTGCCAGCAGGCCCGGTCGTAATCAGCCCCAGCATTTT. The chain joins TRBV6-5 to TRBJ1-5; D uncertain. V gave up 6 bases and J gave up 4 bases, with 10 bases separating them. Germline CDR1 MNHEY, CDR2 SVGAGI. The CDR3 is 13 residues long.

This clone occurred a few times. The gene calls are TRBV6-1 and TRBJ1-3; a weak D match, TRBD1 (5 bases). CDR3 length equals 16 residues. The V gene's germline CDR1 is MNHNS and CDR2 SASEGT. Trimming left V 3 bases short and J 0 bases short, with 12 bases between. This chain's CDR3 is CASSEGTASSGNTIYF. CDR3 nucleotides: TGTGCCAGCAGTGAGGGGACCGCTTCCTCTGGAAACACCATATATTTT.

The genes are TRBV7-9 and TRBJ2-4, with D perhaps TRBD2 (6 bases). CDR3 size: 13 residues. Trimming removed 9 bases from V and 4 bases from J, with 13 bases in between. Per the germline V gene, CDR1 is SEHNR and CDR2 is FQNEAQ (reference sequence). This chain's CDR3 is CASTGSGKNIQYF. The CDR3 DNA follows: TGTGCCAGTACCGGTAGCGGTAAAAACATTCAGTACTTC.

This rearrangement joins TRBV19 to TRBJ1-4; possibly TRBD1 for D (6 bases). The CDR3 is made up of 14 amino acids. Between the trimmed V and J ends, which lost 6 bases and 5 bases, there was a span of 13 bases. CDR1 and CDR2 (germline): LNHDA, SQIVND (reference sequence). The CDR3 region has the DNA TGTGCCAGTAGCAAGGGGGGTTTGAATGAAAAACTGTTTTTT. Translating it yields CASSKGGLNEKLFF.

This rearrangement joins TRBV4-1 to TRBJ2-7; weak D call: TRBD1 (5 bases). Germline V gene data show CDR1 as MGHRA and CDR2 as YSYEKL. The germline V and J ends were trimmed by 1 base and 8 bases, with 12 bases remaining between them. CDR3 size: 13 residues. The CDR3 protein is CASSQGDSLQQYF. The CDR3 DNA follows: TGCGCCAGCAGCCAAGGCGACAGTCTGCAGCAGTACTTC.